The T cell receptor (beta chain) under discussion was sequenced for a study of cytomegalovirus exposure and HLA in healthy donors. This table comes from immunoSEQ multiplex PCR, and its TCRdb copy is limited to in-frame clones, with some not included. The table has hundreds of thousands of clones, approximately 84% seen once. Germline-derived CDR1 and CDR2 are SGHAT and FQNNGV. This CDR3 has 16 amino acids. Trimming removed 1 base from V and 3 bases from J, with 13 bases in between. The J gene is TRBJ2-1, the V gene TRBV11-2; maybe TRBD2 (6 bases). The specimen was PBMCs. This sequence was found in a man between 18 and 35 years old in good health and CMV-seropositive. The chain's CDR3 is CASSLGFSGYYNEQFF. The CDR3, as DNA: TGTGCCAGCAGCTTAGGTTTCAGCGGGTACTACAATGAGCAGTTCTTC. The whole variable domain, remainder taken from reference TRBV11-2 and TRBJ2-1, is EAGVAQSPRYKIIEKRQSVAFWCNPISGHATLYWYQQILGQGPKLLIQFQNNGVVDDSQLPKDRFSAERLKGVDSTLKIQPAKLEDSAVYLCASSLGFSGYYNEQFFGPGTRLTVL.